The 6 T cell receptor beta chains below come from one sample, sequenced in a study of T cell responses to AZD1222 COVID-19 vaccine. Generated by immunoSEQ multiplex PCR, the TCRdb table keeps only in-frame clones and is missing some. The sample holds about 170,000 clones; approximately 93% are singletons and the top ten take about 3.9%. Sequenced material: peripheral blood, taken on day 0 of AZD1222 vaccination. The receptors were sampled from an adult in good health.

The chain carries TRBV5-5 and TRBJ1-1; D ambiguous. This CDR3 has 16 residues. V was shortened by 4 bases and J by 1 base, with 17 bases between the two germline ends. Germline V gene data show CDR1 as SGHKS and CDR2 as YYEKEE (reference sequence). Here the CDR3 reads CASSARASLGNTEAFF. CDR3 in DNA: TGTGCCAGCAGCGCCCGGGCTTCCTTGGGGAACACTGAAGCTTTCTTT.

The gene calls are TRBV3-1 (or the pseudogene TRBV3-2) and TRBJ1-6; D gene uncertain. Trimming pared 4 bases from V and 5 bases from J, leaving 27 bases between. The length of the CDR3 is 20 residues. Per germline, CDR1 LGHDT and CDR2 YNNKEL (reference sequence). CDR3 coding DNA: TGTGCCAGCAGCCCTCCCGACTACTCTTCTCGGACCCGTCATAATTCACCCCTCCACTTT. Translating gives CASSPPDYSSRTRHNSPLHF.

This chain uses TRBV6-5 with TRBJ2-7; tentatively, D is TRBD2 (5 bases). CDR3 size: 14 residues. The V end lost 6 bases, the J end lost 1 base, and 13 bases lay between the germline ends. Germline V gene data show CDR1 as MNHEY and CDR2 as SVGAGI. Written as DNA, the CDR3 is TGTGCCAGCAGGGACGCCGGGATTTCCTACGAGCAGTACTTC. This translates into CASRDAGISYEQYF.

This chain joins TRBV6-5 and TRBJ2-1; 11 positions agree with TRBD2. This CDR3 spans 15 amino acids. Germline assignment: CDR1 MNHEY and CDR2 SVGAGI. V dropped 7 bases and J dropped 6; count of bases not matched to a gene: 8. This chain's CDR3 is CASTLAGGLSNEQFF. The DNA of the CDR3 is TGTGCCAGCACCTTAGCGGGGGGGCTTTCCAATGAGCAGTTCTTC.

The chain has TRBV7-6 and TRBJ1-4; 8 nucleotides match TRBD1. CDR1 and CDR2 from the germline V gene are SGHVS and FNYEAQ. V shed 3 bases and J 8 bases; nucleotides not matched to a gene: 5. There are 14 residues in the CDR3. CDR3 sequence: CASSLTGVVEKLFF. The CDR3 nucleotides read TGTGCCAGCAGCTTGACAGGGGTTGTAGAAAAACTGTTTTTT.

The rearrangement joins TRBV6-5 to TRBJ1-2; D perhaps matches TRBD1 (6 bases). With 0 bases removed from V and 8 bases from J, the gap between germline ends came to 16 bases. Germline lookup yields CDR1 MNHEY and CDR2 SVGAGI. This CDR3 comprises 15 residues. The CDR3 DNA reads as TGTGCCAGCAGTTACTCGAGTAGGGGGGCGAGCGGCTACACCTTC. It yields the protein CASSYSSRGASGYTF.